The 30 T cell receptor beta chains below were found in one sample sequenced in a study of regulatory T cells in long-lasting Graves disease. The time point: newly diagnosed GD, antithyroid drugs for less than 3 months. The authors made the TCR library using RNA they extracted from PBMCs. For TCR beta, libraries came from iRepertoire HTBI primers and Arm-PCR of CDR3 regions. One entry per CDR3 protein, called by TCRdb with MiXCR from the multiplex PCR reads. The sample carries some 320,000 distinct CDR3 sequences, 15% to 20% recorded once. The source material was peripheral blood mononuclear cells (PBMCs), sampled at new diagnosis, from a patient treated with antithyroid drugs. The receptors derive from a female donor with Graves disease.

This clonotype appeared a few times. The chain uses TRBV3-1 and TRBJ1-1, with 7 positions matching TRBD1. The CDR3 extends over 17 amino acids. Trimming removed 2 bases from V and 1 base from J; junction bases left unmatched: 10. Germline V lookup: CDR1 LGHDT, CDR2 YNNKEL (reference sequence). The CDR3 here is CASSQPQGGLSNTEAFF. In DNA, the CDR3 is TGTGCCAGCAGCCAACCGCAGGGGGGGCTGTCGAACACTGAAGCTTTCTTT.

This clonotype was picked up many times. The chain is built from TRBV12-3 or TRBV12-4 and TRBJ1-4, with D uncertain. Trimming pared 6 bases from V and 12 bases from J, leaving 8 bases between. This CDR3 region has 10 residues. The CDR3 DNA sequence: TGTGCCAGCAGGGGAGAAGAACTGTTTTTT. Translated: CASRGEELFF.

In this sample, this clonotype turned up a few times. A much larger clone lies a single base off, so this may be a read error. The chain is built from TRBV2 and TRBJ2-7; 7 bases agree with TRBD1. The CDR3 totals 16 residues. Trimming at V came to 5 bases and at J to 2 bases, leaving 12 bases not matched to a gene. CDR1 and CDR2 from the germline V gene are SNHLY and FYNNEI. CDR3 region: CASSWIQGPSTYEQYF. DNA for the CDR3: TGTGCCAGCAGTTGGATACAGGGGCCTTCTACCTACGAGCAGTACTTC.

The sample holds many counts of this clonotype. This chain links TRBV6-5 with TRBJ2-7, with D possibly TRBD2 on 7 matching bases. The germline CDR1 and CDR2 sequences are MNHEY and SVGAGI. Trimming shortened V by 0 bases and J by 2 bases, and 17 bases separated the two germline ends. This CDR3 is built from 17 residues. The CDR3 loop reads CASSYSPGAGAPYEQYF. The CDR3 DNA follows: TGTGCCAGCAGTTACTCGCCAGGGGCGGGAGCCCCCTACGAGCAGTACTTC.

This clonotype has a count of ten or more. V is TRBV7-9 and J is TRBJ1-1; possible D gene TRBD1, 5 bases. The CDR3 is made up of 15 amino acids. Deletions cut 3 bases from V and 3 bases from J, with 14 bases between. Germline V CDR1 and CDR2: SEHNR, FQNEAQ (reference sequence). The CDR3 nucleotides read TGTGCCAGCAGCTTCCCGGGACTCAAGGACACTGAAGCTTTCTTT. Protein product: CASSFPGLKDTEAFF.

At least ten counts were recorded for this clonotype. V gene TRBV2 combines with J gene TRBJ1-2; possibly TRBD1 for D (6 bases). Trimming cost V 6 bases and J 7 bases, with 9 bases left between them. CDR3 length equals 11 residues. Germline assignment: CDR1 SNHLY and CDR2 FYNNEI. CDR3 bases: TGTGCCAGCAGCCACAGGGCTGGCTACACCTTC. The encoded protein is CASSHRAGYTF.

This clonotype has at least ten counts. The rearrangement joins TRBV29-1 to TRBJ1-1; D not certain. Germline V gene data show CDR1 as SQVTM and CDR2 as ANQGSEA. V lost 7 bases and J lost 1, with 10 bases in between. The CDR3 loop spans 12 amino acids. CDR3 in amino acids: CSGRGANTEAFF. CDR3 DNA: TGCAGCGGCCGCGGAGCGAACACTGAAGCTTTCTTT.

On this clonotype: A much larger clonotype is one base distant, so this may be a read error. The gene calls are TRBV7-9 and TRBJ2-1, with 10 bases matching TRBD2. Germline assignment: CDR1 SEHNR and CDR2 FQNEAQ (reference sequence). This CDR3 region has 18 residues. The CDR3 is CASFHEREGSPSYNVQFF. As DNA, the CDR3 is TGTGCCAGCTTTCATGAGCGGGAGGGCTCTCCCTCCTACAATGTGCAGTTCTTC.

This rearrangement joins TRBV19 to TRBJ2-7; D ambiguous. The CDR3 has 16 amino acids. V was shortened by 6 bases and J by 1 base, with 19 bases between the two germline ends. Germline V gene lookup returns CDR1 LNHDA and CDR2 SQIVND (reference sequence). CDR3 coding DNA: TGTGCCAGTAGCCGTCACGACACGGTGGGGTCCTACGAGCAGTACTTC. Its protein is CASSRHDTVGSYEQYF. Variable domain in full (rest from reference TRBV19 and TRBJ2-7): DGGITQSPKYLFRKEGQNVTLSCEQNLNHDAMYWYRQDPGQGLRLIYYSQIVNDFQKGDIAEGYSVSREKKESFPLTVTSAQKNPTAFYLCASSRHDTVGSYEQYFGPGTRLTVT.

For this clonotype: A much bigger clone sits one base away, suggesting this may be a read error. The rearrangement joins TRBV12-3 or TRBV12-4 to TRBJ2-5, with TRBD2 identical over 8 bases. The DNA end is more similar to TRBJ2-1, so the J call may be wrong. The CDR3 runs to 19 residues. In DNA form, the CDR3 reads TGTGCCAGCAGTTTAGCCCTACAAGGAGCGGGAGAGTTAGCGGAGGAGCAGTTCTTC. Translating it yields CASSLALQGAGELAEEQFF.

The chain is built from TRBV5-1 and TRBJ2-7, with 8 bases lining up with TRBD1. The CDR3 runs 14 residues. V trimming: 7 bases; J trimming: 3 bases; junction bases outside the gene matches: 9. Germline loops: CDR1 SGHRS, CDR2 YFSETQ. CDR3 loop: CASSGQGRDYEQYF. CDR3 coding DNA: TGCGCCAGCTCTGGACAGGGAAGGGACTACGAGCAGTACTTC.

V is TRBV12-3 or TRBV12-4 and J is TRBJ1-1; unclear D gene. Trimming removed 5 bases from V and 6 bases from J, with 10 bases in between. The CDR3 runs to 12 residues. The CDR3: CASSEWQSEAFF. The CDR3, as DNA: TGTGCCAGCAGTGAATGGCAGTCTGAAGCTTTCTTT.

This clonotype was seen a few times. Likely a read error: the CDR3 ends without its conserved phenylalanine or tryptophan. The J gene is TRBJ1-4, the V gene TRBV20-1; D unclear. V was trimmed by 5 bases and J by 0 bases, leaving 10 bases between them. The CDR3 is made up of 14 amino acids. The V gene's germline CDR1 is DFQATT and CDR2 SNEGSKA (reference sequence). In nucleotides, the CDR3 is TGCAGTGCTCCCAGGCCCTCAACTAATGAAAAACTGTTTTGT. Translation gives CSAPRPSTNEKLFC.

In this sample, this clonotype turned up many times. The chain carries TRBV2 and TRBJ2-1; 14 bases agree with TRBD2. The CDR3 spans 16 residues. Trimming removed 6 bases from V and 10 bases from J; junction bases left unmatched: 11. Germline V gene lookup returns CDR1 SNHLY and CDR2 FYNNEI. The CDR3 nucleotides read TGTGCCAGCAGAATCGGACTAGCGGGAGGACGACGGGAGCAGTTCTTC. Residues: CASRIGLAGGRREQFF.

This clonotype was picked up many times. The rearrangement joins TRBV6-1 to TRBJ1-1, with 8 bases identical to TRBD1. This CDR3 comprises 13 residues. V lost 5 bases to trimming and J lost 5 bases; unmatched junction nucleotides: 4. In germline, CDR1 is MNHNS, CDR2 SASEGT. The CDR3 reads CASSRTGSTEAFF. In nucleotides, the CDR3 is TGTGCCAGCAGTCGGACAGGGAGTACTGAAGCTTTCTTT.

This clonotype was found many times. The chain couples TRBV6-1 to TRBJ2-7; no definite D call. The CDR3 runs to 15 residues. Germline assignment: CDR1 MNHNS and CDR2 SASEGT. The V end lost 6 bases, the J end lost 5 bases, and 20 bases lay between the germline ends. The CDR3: CASSPTLLSRNEQYF. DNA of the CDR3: TGTGCCAGCAGCCCTACGCTTCTCAGTCGTAACGAGCAGTACTTC.

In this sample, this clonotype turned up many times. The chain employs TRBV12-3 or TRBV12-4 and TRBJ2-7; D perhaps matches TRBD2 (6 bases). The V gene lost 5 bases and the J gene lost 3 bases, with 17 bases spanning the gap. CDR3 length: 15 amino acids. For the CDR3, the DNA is TGTGCCAGCAGTCCCGGGGCGACTAGACTCTACGAGCAGTACTTC. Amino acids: CASSPGATRLYEQYF.

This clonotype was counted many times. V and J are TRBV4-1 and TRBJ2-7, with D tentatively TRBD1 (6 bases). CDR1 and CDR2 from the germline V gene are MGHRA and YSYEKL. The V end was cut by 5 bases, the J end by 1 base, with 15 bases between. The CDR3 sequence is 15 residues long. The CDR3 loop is CASSFMTGPSYEQYF. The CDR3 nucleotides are TGCGCCAGCAGCTTCATGACAGGCCCTTCCTACGAGCAGTACTTC.

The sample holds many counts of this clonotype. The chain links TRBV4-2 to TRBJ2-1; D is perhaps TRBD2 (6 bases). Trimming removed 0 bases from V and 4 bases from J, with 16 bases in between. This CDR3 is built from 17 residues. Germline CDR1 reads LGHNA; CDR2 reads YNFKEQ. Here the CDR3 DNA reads TGTGCCAGCAGCCAAGATGGGGCGTCGGGAGTTTACAATGAGCAGTTCTTC. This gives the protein CASSQDGASGVYNEQFF.

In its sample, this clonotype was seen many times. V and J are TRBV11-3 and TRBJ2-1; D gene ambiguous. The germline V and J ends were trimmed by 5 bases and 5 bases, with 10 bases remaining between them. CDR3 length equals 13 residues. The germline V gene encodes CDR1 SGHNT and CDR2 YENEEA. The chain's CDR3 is CASSRNGHNEQFF. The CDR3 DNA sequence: TGTGCCAGCAGCCGTAACGGGCACAATGAGCAGTTCTTC.

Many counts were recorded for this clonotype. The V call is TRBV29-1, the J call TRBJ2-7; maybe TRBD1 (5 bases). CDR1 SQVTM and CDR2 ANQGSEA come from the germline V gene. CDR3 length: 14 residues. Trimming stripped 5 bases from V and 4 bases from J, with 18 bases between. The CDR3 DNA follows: TGCAGCGTTTCGTTTCGCAGGGTGGTTTACGAGCAGTACTTC. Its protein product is CSVSFRRVVYEQYF.

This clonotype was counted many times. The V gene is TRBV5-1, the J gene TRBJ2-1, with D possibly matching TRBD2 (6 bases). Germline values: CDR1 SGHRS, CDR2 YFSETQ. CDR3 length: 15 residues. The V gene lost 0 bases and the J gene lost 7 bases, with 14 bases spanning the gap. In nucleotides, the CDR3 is TGCGCCAGCAGCTTGGCGACTAGTGACCTGAATGAGCAGTTCTTC. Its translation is CASSLATSDLNEQFF.

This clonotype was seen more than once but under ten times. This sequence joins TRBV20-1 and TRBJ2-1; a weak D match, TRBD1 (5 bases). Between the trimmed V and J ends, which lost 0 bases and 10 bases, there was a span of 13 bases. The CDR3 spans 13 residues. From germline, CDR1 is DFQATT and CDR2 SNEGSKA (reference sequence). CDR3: CSARDPGPGEQFF. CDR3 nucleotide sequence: TGCAGTGCTAGAGACCCAGGGCCAGGCGAGCAGTTCTTC.

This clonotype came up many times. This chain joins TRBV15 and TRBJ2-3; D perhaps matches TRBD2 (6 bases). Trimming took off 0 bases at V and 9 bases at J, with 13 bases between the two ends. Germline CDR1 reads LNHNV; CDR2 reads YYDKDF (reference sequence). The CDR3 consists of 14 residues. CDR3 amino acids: CATSRDQVRGTQYF. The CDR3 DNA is TGTGCCACCAGCAGAGATCAGGTTCGGGGGACGCAGTATTTT.

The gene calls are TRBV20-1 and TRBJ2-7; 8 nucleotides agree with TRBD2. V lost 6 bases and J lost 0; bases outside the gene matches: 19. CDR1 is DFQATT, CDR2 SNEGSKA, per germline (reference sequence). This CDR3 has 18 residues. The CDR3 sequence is CSAGRTSPGSQSSYEQYF. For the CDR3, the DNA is TGCAGTGCGGGGAGGACTAGCCCTGGTTCTCAGAGCTCCTACGAGCAGTACTTC.

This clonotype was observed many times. This chain's CDR3 is CASSRLAGGYTQYF. CDR3 in DNA: TGTGCCAGCAGTAGACTAGCGGGAGGGTATACGCAGTATTTT. The chain combines TRBV12-3 or TRBV12-4 with TRBJ2-3; 14 bases match TRBD2. This CDR3 is 14 amino acids long. The V and J ends lost 5 bases and 7 bases, in that order; junction bases with no gene match: 2.

The CDR3 spells CSAGTSGIGADTQYF. In DNA, the CDR3 is TGCAGTGCTGGGACTAGCGGGATTGGGGCAGATACGCAGTATTTT. The V gene is TRBV20-1, the J gene TRBJ2-3; 13 nucleotides align to TRBD2. The CDR3 spans 15 residues. Germline V gene data show CDR1 as DFQATT and CDR2 as SNEGSKA (reference sequence). V lost 5 bases to trimming and J lost 4 bases; unmatched junction nucleotides: 6.

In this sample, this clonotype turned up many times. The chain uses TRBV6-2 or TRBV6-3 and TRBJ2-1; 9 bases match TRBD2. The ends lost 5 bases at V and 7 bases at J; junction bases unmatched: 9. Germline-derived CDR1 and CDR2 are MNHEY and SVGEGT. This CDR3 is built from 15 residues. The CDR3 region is CASSESASGNNEQFF. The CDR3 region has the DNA TGTGCCAGCAGTGAATCCGCTAGCGGGAATAATGAGCAGTTCTTC.

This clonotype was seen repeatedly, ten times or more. CDR3 in amino acids: CSVESPGLAITQYF. The CDR3 DNA follows: TGCAGCGTTGAGTCCCCGGGACTAGCGATAACGCAGTATTTT. This chain joins TRBV29-1 and TRBJ2-3; 10 bases line up with TRBD2. From germline, CDR1 is SQVTM and CDR2 ANQGSEA. V lost 3 bases and J lost 9; bases outside the gene matches: 9. The length of the CDR3 is 14 residues.

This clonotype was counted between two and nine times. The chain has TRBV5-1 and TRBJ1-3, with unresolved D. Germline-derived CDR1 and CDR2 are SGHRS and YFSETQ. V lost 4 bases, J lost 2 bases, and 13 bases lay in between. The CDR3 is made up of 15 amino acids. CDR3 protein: CASSPGWRAGNTIYF. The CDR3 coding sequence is TGCGCCAGCAGCCCGGGGTGGAGGGCTGGAAACACCATATATTTT.